The 27 T cell receptor beta chains given below trace back to one sample, sequenced in a study of vaccination and CD4 T cells after COVID-19. The Oncomine TCR Beta short-read assay was applied to DNA of cultured CD4+ T cells. MiXCR, applied by TCRdb to the PCR reads, yields one record per CDR3 protein. The table lists 11,000 to 15,000 distinct CDR3 sequences, 25% to 30% of them singletons. Treatment noted: roughly 10-day PBMC culture with coronavirus spike peptide pools or control peptides (ViraFEST assay). The antigens of these receptors remain unknown. Sequences were obtained from CD4+ T cells from blood, cultured in vitro. These receptor sequences come from a human donor who had recovered from COVID-19.

There are a few counts of this clonotype. The rearrangement joins TRBV19 to TRBJ1-2; D unresolved. The V end was cut by 6 bases, the J end by 2 bases, with 10 bases between. The CDR3 runs 13 residues. Germline V gene data show CDR1 as LNHDA and CDR2 as SQIVND (reference sequence). CDR3 sequence (DNA): TGTGCCAGTAGCCTCGACGGAAACTATGGCTACACCTTC. Translation gives CASSLDGNYGYTF.

The CDR3 nucleotides are TGTGCCAGCAGTTACTCGCAGGAGACAGTCCCCCGTGGCTACACCTTC. Translated, it gives CASSYSQETVPRGYTF. V gene TRBV6-5 combines with J gene TRBJ1-2, with a tentative D call TRBD1 (5 bases). The CDR3 is 16 residues long. V lost 0 bases, J lost 7 bases, and 18 bases lay in between. Germline values: CDR1 MNHEY, CDR2 SVGAGI.

This clonotype was counted between two and nine times. The chain joins TRBV5-5 to TRBJ1-2; D remains ambiguous. Germline lookup yields CDR1 SGHKS and CDR2 YYEKEE (reference sequence). This CDR3 has 15 amino acids. V dropped 6 bases and J dropped 6 bases, with 21 bases sitting between them. The DNA of the CDR3 is TGTGCCAGCATCGTTGGAAGAGATACGACCCATGGCTACACCTTC. This translates into CASIVGRDTTHGYTF.

The chain carries TRBV2 and TRBJ1-2, with a possible D match to TRBD1 (6 bases). This CDR3 is 13 amino acids long. CDR1 SNHLY and CDR2 FYNNEI come from the germline V gene. The V end lost 8 bases, the J end lost 2 bases, and 12 bases lay between the germline ends. The CDR3 coding sequence is TGTGCCAGCTGCAGGGGAATCAACTATGGCTACACCTTC. This codes for CASCRGINYGYTF.

This sequence joins TRBV6-2 or TRBV6-3 and TRBJ2-3; D is possibly TRBD2 (7 bases). The CDR3 contains 14 residues. CDR1 is MNHEY and CDR2 is SVGEGT in the germline V gene. Trimming removed 4 bases from V and 2 bases from J, with 10 bases in between. The CDR3 here is CASSWGGNTDTQYF. In DNA, the CDR3 is TGTGCCAGCAGTTGGGGGGGCAACACAGATACGCAGTATTTT.

This rearrangement joins TRBV28 to TRBJ1-1, with unresolved D. The CDR3 extends over 12 amino acids. V was shortened by 7 bases and J by 9 bases, with 15 bases between the two germline ends. In germline, CDR1 is MDHEN, CDR2 SYDVKM. The CDR3 DNA sequence: TGTGCCAGCATAGGGTTAGGAACCAAAGCTTTCTTT. It specifies CASIGLGTKAFF. Combining the CDR3 with reference TRBV28 and TRBJ1-1 gives the whole variable domain DVKVTQSSRYLVKRTGEKVFLECVQDMDHENMFWYRQDPGLGLRLIYFSYDVKMKEKGDIPEGYSVSREKKERFSLILESASTNQTSMYLCASIGLGTKAFFGQGTRLTVV.

This chain connects TRBV6-5 to TRBJ1-1; no reliable D call. With 2 bases removed from V and 4 bases from J, the gap between germline ends came to 11 bases. The V gene's germline CDR1 is MNHEY and CDR2 SVGAGI. The CDR3 contains 14 residues. The CDR3 nucleotides read TGTGCCAGCAGTTACACAGTTTTAGGCACTGAAGCTTTCTTT. Its translation: CASSYTVLGTEAFF.

The chain is built from TRBV4-3 and TRBJ1-2; 11 nucleotides align to TRBD1. This CDR3 comprises 15 residues. Germline trimming cut 1 base from V and 6 bases from J; bases unmatched to any gene: 4. Germline V gene sequence: CDR1 LGHNA, CDR2 YSLEER. The CDR3 protein is CASSQGGQGVDGYTF. CDR3 nucleotide sequence: TGCGCCAGCAGCCAAGGGGGACAGGGGGTTGATGGCTACACCTTC.

The rearrangement joins TRBV10-3 to TRBJ1-2; D unclear. Trimming removed 5 bases from V and 6 bases from J, with 22 bases in between. The CDR3 runs to 16 residues. Per the germline V gene, CDR1 is ENHRY and CDR2 is SYGVKD. In DNA form, the CDR3 reads TGTGCCATCAGTCTTCTCGATTCAGGCAGGTCGGATGGCTACACCTTC. Its translation is CAISLLDSGRSDGYTF.

This clonotype occurred a few times. This rearrangement joins TRBV19 to TRBJ1-2; D is unclear. CDR3 length equals 12 residues. The germline V gene encodes CDR1 LNHDA and CDR2 SQIVND (reference sequence). Trimming cost V 3 bases and J 6 bases, with 8 bases left between them. This CDR3 reads CASSISKNGYTF. The CDR3 region has the DNA TGTGCCAGTAGTATCAGCAAAAATGGCTACACCTTC.

The chain is built from TRBV12-3 or TRBV12-4 and TRBJ2-6; 9 bases map to TRBD1. The CDR3 consists of 19 residues. V shed 6 bases, J shed 0 bases, and the junction held 12 bases outside the gene matches. CDR3 nucleotides: TGTGCCAGCAGACTCGGTCGGACAGGGGTGGTCTCTGGGGCCAACGTCCTGACTTTC. This gives the protein CASRLGRTGVVSGANVLTF.

This clonotype has a handful of counts. The rearrangement links TRBV6-2 or TRBV6-3 to TRBJ2-3; 12 bases are a match to TRBD2. CDR3 length equals 13 residues. Germline CDR1 and CDR2: MNHEY and SVGEGT. Unmatched junction bases numbered 3, after V lost 11 bases and J lost 3 bases. The CDR3 protein is CAGGLAGTDTQYF. DNA of the CDR3: TGTGCCGGCGGACTAGCGGGGACAGATACGCAGTATTTT.

The V gene is TRBV29-1, the J gene TRBJ1-1; D unresolved. The V and J ends lost 4 bases and 0 bases respectively, with 12 bases between them. The germline CDR1 and CDR2 sequences are SQVTM and ANQGSEA. CDR3 size: 14 residues. In nucleotides, the CDR3 is TGCAGCGTTGGTGGCCTTAAGATGAACACTGAAGCTTTCTTT. It is translated as CSVGGLKMNTEAFF.

The rearrangement joins TRBV7-2 to TRBJ2-3; a possible D gene is TRBD2 (7 bases). The length of the CDR3 is 15 residues. V lost 5 bases to trimming and J lost 1 base, with 13 bases between them. Germline CDR1 is SGHTA and CDR2 is FQGNSA. CDR3 coding DNA: TGTGCCAGCAGCCTGGGGGGGCCGGGCACAGATACGCAGTATTTT. This encodes CASSLGGPGTDTQYF. The entire variable domain, with the rest obtained from reference TRBV7-2 and TRBJ2-3, is as follows: GAGVSQSPSNKVTEKGKDVELRCDPISGHTALYWYRQSLGQGLEFLIYFQGNSAPDKSGLPSDRFSAERTGGSVSTLTIQRTQQEDSAVYLCASSLGGPGTDTQYFGPGTRLTVL.

The J gene is TRBJ1-1, the V gene TRBV2; the D gene is possibly TRBD1 (6 bases). Trimming took off 4 bases at V and 4 bases at J, with 13 bases between the two ends. Germline-derived CDR1 and CDR2 are SNHLY and FYNNEI. The CDR3 contains 14 residues. The CDR3 is CASSGQVGGTEAFF. In DNA, the CDR3 is TGTGCCAGCAGTGGACAGGTTGGGGGCACTGAAGCTTTCTTT.

The J gene is TRBJ2-3, the V gene TRBV29-1, with TRBD2 identical over 9 bases. Unmatched junction bases numbered 12, after V lost 5 bases and J lost 0 bases. Germline values: CDR1 SQVTM, CDR2 ANQGSEA. This CDR3 spans 17 amino acids. CDR3 sequence: CSVPGLAGSLSTDTQYF. As DNA, the CDR3 is TGCAGCGTTCCCGGGCTAGCGGGGTCCCTTAGCACAGATACGCAGTATTTT.

This chain links TRBV18 with TRBJ1-5; D not resolved. The CDR3 is 16 residues long. V was trimmed by 3 bases and J by 4 bases, leaving 16 bases between them. Germline loops: CDR1 KGHSH, CDR2 LQKENI. The CDR3 here is CASSPNSAAENQPQHF. The CDR3 coding sequence is TGTGCCAGCTCACCTAACAGCGCAGCAGAGAATCAGCCCCAGCATTTT.

The V gene is TRBV2, the J gene TRBJ2-4; a weak D match, TRBD1 (6 bases). Trimming took 5 bases from V and 3 from J, leaving 17 bases between them. CDR3 length equals 16 residues. Germline lookup yields CDR1 SNHLY and CDR2 FYNNEI. CDR3: CASSPRTALSKNIQYF. The CDR3 nucleotides are TGTGCCAGCAGTCCACGGACAGCACTTAGCAAAAACATTCAGTACTTC.

The rearrangement joins TRBV6-2 or TRBV6-3 to TRBJ2-2; 10 positions agree with TRBD2. The CDR3 runs 16 residues. The germline V gene has CDR1 MNHEY and CDR2 SVGEGT. Germline trimming cut 2 bases from V and 7 bases from J; bases unmatched to any gene: 7. The CDR3 region has the DNA TGTGCCAGCAGTTACGCAGCGGGGGGGCCTATCGGGGAGCTGTTTTTT. Protein sequence: CASSYAAGGPIGELFF.

The chain is built from TRBV12-3 or TRBV12-4 and TRBJ1-2; 7 bases align to TRBD1. The trim removed 6 bases at V and 2 bases at J, leaving 3 bases unmatched. The CDR3 loop spans 13 amino acids. CDR3 protein: CASRQQGNYGYTF. CDR3 sequence (DNA): TGTGCCAGCAGACAACAGGGGAACTATGGCTACACCTTC.

The gene calls are TRBV7-6 and TRBJ2-2; either TRBD1 or TRBD2 may supply D (5 bases each). V lost 5 bases and J lost 3, with 13 bases in between. This CDR3 has 15 amino acids. The germline gives CDR1 SGHVS, CDR2 FNYEAQ. CDR3 sequence reads: CASSPGTYHTGELFF. CDR3 sequence (DNA): TGTGCCAGCAGCCCGGGGACCTACCACACCGGGGAGCTGTTTTTT.

The chain joins TRBV6-2 or TRBV6-3 to TRBJ1-1, with TRBD1 as a possible D gene (5 bases). Trimming cost V 10 bases and J 3 bases, with 18 bases left between them. The germline CDR1 and CDR2 sequences are MNHEY and SVGEGT. The CDR3 runs 14 residues. The CDR3 region is CAIAPNRGYTEAFF. CDR3 DNA sequence: TGTGCCATCGCCCCCAATAGGGGATACACTGAAGCTTTCTTT.

V gene TRBV20-1 combines with J gene TRBJ1-6; no firm D call. This CDR3 contains 15 residues. With 0 bases removed from V and 4 bases from J, the gap between germline ends came to 10 bases. CDR1 DFQATT and CDR2 SNEGSKA come from the germline V gene (reference sequence). CDR3: CSARDGVRYNSPLHF. CDR3 DNA: TGCAGTGCTAGAGATGGGGTGAGGTATAATTCACCCCTCCACTTT.

This clonotype was observed a few times. The chain employs TRBV7-9 and TRBJ2-7; a weak D match, TRBD1 (7 bases). The V gene lost 1 base and the J gene lost 0 bases, with 13 bases spanning the gap. From germline, CDR1 is SEHNR and CDR2 FQNEAQ (reference sequence). The CDR3 spans 16 residues. The CDR3 region is CASSLGLRDSSYEQYF. CDR3 bases: TGTGCCAGCAGCTTAGGCCTGCGGGACAGCTCCTACGAGCAGTACTTC.

The table lists this clonotype with a few counts. CDR3 bases: TGTGCCAGCAGCTTAGATGGTAGCGACCAAGAGACCCAGTACTTC. It yields the protein CASSLDGSDQETQYF. The V gene is TRBV11-3, the J gene TRBJ2-5; possible D gene TRBD2, 5 bases. The CDR3 consists of 15 residues. The V gene lost 0 bases and the J gene lost 0 bases, with 8 bases spanning the gap. The V gene's germline CDR1 is SGHNT and CDR2 YENEEA.

V and J are TRBV7-8 and TRBJ2-1; 8 bases are a match to TRBD2. The junction had 15 bases not matched to a gene; V was cut back by 4 bases and J by 7 bases. CDR1 and CDR2 from the germline V gene are SGHVS and FQNEAQ. The CDR3 is 17 residues long. The CDR3 loop is CASSSSPQRGLTNEQFF. DNA of the CDR3: TGTGCCAGCAGCTCCTCACCCCAGCGGGGGTTGACGAATGAGCAGTTCTTC.

This chain connects TRBV11-3 to TRBJ2-5, with 9 bases that match TRBD2. Germline V gene data show CDR1 as SGHNT and CDR2 as YENEEA. J gave up 9 bases and V 5 bases, and 16 bases lay outside the gene matches. CDR3 length equals 16 residues. The CDR3 region has the DNA TGTGCCAGCAGCCCCTTTAGCGGGGGCACCCCACGGCCCCAGTACTTC. Protein product: CASSPFSGGTPRPQYF.